Listed below are T cell receptor beta chains from one sample, sequenced in a study of Ad26.COV2.S vaccination and SARS-CoV-2 variants. Assay: immunoSEQ multiplex PCR; the TCRdb copy retains only in-frame clones and omits some. The data hold fewer than 800,000 clones, with around 90% observed a single time. Specimen: peripheral blood, collected in a trial of Ad26.COV2.S vaccine versus placebo. These receptors were obtained from a person between 18 and 65 years old who received the Ad26.COV2.S COVID-19 vaccine or a placebo. Both conserved end residues are trimmed from each CDR3. Size is omitted from some rows. Given values are once, few, many or a class for expanded clones.

v_gene	abundance	j_gene	CDR3aa
TRBV7-2	.	TRBJ2-7	ASSRGLAGGEQY
TRBV30	.	TRBJ2-5	AWTSSGGETQY
TRBV19	.	TRBJ2-7	ASSIRPDRGYEQY
TRBV20-1	once	TRBJ2-5	SARERLTQY
TRBV5-1	.	TRBJ1-5	ASSPLGTAFNQPQH
TRBV19	.	TRBJ2-3	ASSERRTDTQY
TRBV4-1	.	TRBJ1-1	ASSPDTSGRTEAF
TRBV5-6	.	TRBJ2-7	ASSLGSGSLAYEQY
TRBV10-3	.	TRBJ1-2	AISGGVANYGYT
TRBV7-9	.	TRBJ2-7	ASSLGRTGAKSYEQY
TRBV6-2/TRBV6-3	.	TRBJ1-6	ASSYSMIGTVDNSPLH